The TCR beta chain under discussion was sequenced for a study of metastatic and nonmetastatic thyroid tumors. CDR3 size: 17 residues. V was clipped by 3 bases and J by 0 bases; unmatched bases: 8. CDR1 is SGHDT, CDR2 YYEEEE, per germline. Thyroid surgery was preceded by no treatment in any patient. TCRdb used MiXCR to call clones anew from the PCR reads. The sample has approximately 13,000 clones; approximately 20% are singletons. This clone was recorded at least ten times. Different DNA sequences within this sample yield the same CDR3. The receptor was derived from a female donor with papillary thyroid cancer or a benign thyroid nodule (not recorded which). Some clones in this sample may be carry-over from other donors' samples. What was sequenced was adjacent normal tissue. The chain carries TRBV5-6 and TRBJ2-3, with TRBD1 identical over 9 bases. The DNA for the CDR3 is TGTGCCAGCAGCTGGACCCCCGGGACAGGGAGCACAGATACGCAGTATTTT. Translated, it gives CASSWTPGTGSTDTQYF. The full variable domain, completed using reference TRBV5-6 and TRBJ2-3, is DAGVTQSPTHLIKTRGQQVTLRCSPKSGHDTVSWYQQALGQGPQFIFQYYEEEERQRGNFPDRFSGHQFPNYSSELNVNALLLGDSALYLCASSWTPGTGSTDTQYFGPGTRLTVL.